This entry lists 3 T cell receptor beta chains sequenced from one sample in a study of beta chain features in type 1 diabetes. The isolated RNA, all of it, was reverse transcribed, so expressed TCRB transcripts were what got sequenced. Some clones are missing from TCRdb's copy, which holds only in-frame ones; the method was immunoSEQ multiplex PCR. The table records roughly 140,000 clones, about 50% of them present only once. Specimen: Tregs from blood. Receptors originate from a man between 18 and 29 years old in good health.

The chain carries TRBV18 and TRBJ2-7; TRBD1 might be the D (6 bases). Trimming shortened V by 1 base and J by 2 bases, and 12 bases separated the two germline ends. Germline assignment: CDR1 KGHSH and CDR2 LQKENI. This CDR3 spans 15 amino acids. DNA for the CDR3: TGTGCCAGCTCACCACAGGGGGTCCCCCCCTACGAGCAGTACTTC. Amino acid sequence: CASSPQGVPPYEQYF.

The genes are TRBV30 and TRBJ1-2, with 7 bases that match TRBD1. From germline, CDR1 is GTSNPN and CDR2 SVGIG (reference sequence). CDR3 length: 15 amino acids. Losses at the gene ends were 0 bases for V and 8 bases for J; bases not matched to a gene: 12. CDR3 in DNA: TGTGCCTGGAGTGTACAAGCACAGGGGCTTGGCGGCTACACCTTC. Residues: CAWSVQAQGLGGYTF.

The chain is built from TRBV30 and TRBJ2-5; D is unclear. The CDR3 totals 11 residues. Germline CDR1 reads GTSNPN; CDR2 reads SVGIG (reference sequence). The germline V and J ends were trimmed by 3 bases and 11 bases, with 13 bases remaining between them. The CDR3 spells CAWSVASWQYF. CDR3 nucleotide sequence: TGTGCCTGGAGCGTAGCCTCGTGGCAGTACTTC.